This paragraph reports one T cell receptor (beta chain). Assay used: immunoSEQ multiplex PCR; TCRdb lists only in-frame clones, some missing. The sample includes tens of thousands of clones, about three quarters of them seen just once. This sample was included in a study of radiation and T cells in renal cell carcinoma. V was pared by 2 bases and J by 8 bases, with 3 bases between. The CDR3 has 11 residues. From germline, CDR1 is WNHNN and CDR2 SYGVQD (reference sequence). Noted time point: baseline pretreatment blood. Treatment specified: 15 Gy SBRT to primary tumor, nephrectomy 4 weeks later. This renal cell carcinoma was of the clear cell type.

Sequences were derived from blood, sampled from a patient whose treatment included radiotherapy and nephrectomy. The clonotype originates from a man aged 55 to 69 with renal cell carcinoma. The gene calls are TRBV10-1 and TRBJ1-4; D is unclear. The CDR3 here is CASSEDEKLFF. The CDR3 DNA follows: TGCGCCAGCAGTGAGGACGAAAAACTGTTTTTT.